Each of the 12 T cell receptor beta chains below was sequenced from the same sample in a study of beta chain features in type 1 diabetes. The investigators reverse transcribed all of the isolated RNA, so they sequenced expressed TCRB transcripts. Method: immunoSEQ multiplex PCR; TCRdb's copy keeps in-frame clones and lacks some. The data show 970,000 or so clones, 15% to 20% seen once. The sequencing sample was made of naive CD4+ T cells from blood. Every receptor here comes from a woman between 18 and 30 years old in good health.

V gene TRBV19 combines with J gene TRBJ1-3; D gene uncertain. Germline loops: CDR1 LNHDA, CDR2 SQIVND (reference sequence). The V end was cut by 8 bases, the J end by 0 bases, with 20 bases between. The CDR3 runs 17 residues. The CDR3 reads CASYSKRTGVSGNTIYF. CDR3 bases: TGTGCCAGTTACTCTAAACGGACCGGGGTCTCTGGAAACACCATATATTTT.

This clone was counted a few times. The same CDR3 is also encoded by other DNA sequences in this sample. The V and J genes are TRBV19 and TRBJ2-3, with D tentatively TRBD2 (5 bases). The V gene lost 3 bases and the J gene lost 0 bases, with 7 bases spanning the gap. The CDR3 is 14 residues long. Germline V gene data show CDR1 as LNHDA and CDR2 as SQIVND (reference sequence). This CDR3 is CASSIGGSTDTQYF. The CDR3 bases are TGTGCCAGTAGTATCGGCGGGAGCACAGATACGCAGTATTTT.

This clone has just a few counts. The CDR3 reads CASSLVLAETGELFF. The CDR3 nucleotides are TGCGCCAGCAGCTTGGTTCTAGCGGAAACCGGGGAGCTGTTTTTT. This rearrangement joins TRBV5-1 to TRBJ2-2; 7 bases map to TRBD2. Germline-derived CDR1 and CDR2 are SGHRS and YFSETQ. V shed 0 bases, J shed 5 bases, and the junction held 4 bases outside the gene matches. The CDR3 is 15 residues long.

This clone showed up just a few times. The chain carries TRBV7-9 and TRBJ2-3, with 9 bases that match TRBD1. This CDR3 comprises 15 residues. CDR1 is SEHNR and CDR2 is FQNEAQ in the germline V gene (reference sequence). V lost 5 bases, J lost 6 bases, and 9 bases stayed unmatched. CDR3 DNA sequence: TGTGCCAGCAGCGTCCGGGACAGGGTGGCGGATACGCAGTATTTT. Protein sequence: CASSVRDRVADTQYF.

The gene calls are TRBV7-3 and TRBJ1-1; the match to TRBD1 covers 11 bases. Trimming took 5 bases from V and 0 from J; bases not matched to a gene: 5. The germline V gene encodes CDR1 SGHTA and CDR2 FQGTGA. This CDR3 has 16 amino acids. The CDR3 DNA is TGTGCCAGCAGCCTCGGACAGGGGGCTCTGAACACTGAAGCTTTCTTT. It codes for CASSLGQGALNTEAFF. The variable domain in full, completed from reference TRBV7-3 and TRBJ1-1, reads GAGVSQTPSNKVTEKGKYVELRCDPISGHTALYWYRQSLGQGPEFLIYFQGTGAADDSGLPNDRFFAVRPEGSVSTLKIQRTERGDSAVYLCASSLGQGALNTEAFFGQGTRLTVV.

The gene calls are TRBV2 and TRBJ2-2, with 9 nucleotides matching TRBD1. CDR1 SNHLY and CDR2 FYNNEI come from the germline V gene. J lost 4 bases, V lost 6 bases, and 3 bases had no gene match. The CDR3 is 14 amino acids. Here the CDR3 DNA reads TGTGCCAGCAGGCCGGACAGGGGCACCGGGGAGCTGTTTTTT. Amino acid sequence: CASRPDRGTGELFF.

The V call is TRBV7-8, the J call TRBJ2-3; no clear D. V lost 10 bases, J lost 1 base, and 12 bases lay in between. CDR1 is SGHVS and CDR2 is FQNEAQ in the germline V gene. The CDR3 runs to 13 residues. The CDR3 is CATGGFGTDTQYF. In DNA, the CDR3 is TGTGCCACGGGTGGATTTGGCACAGATACGCAGTATTTT.

This clone was observed a few times. Other DNA sequences in the same sample also yield this CDR3. The rearrangement joins TRBV7-9 to TRBJ2-7; 7 bases are a match to TRBD1. The CDR3 runs 15 residues. V trimming: 1 base; J trimming: 2 bases; junction bases outside the gene matches: 5. Germline V gene data show CDR1 as SEHNR and CDR2 as FQNEAQ (reference sequence). In DNA form, the CDR3 reads TGTGCCAGCAGCTTAGGACAGGGCCCAACCTACGAGCAGTACTTC. Translated: CASSLGQGPTYEQYF. The entire variable domain, with the rest obtained from reference TRBV7-9 and TRBJ2-7, is as follows: DTGVSQNPRHKITKRGQNVTFRCDPISEHNRLYWYRQTLGQGPEFLTYFQNEAQLEKSRLLSDRFSAERPKGSFSTLEIQRTEQGDSAMYLCASSLGQGPTYEQYFGPGTRLTVT.

This clone was picked up a small number of times. The rearrangement uses TRBV7-8 and TRBJ2-7, with TRBD2 identical over 10 bases. This CDR3 is 15 amino acids long. Germline CDR1 SGHVS, CDR2 FQNEAQ. Trimming at V came to 4 bases and at J to 3 bases, leaving 6 bases not matched to a gene. The CDR3 region is CASSSLAGGGYEQYF. The CDR3 nucleotides are TGTGCCAGCAGCTCCTTAGCGGGAGGAGGCTACGAGCAGTACTTC.

This clone was seen more than once but under ten times. The chain is built from TRBV5-1 and TRBJ2-5; maybe TRBD2 (5 bases). The germline V gene has CDR1 SGHRS and CDR2 YFSETQ. The CDR3 consists of 13 residues. Trimming cost V 6 bases and J 1 base, with 10 bases left between them. The CDR3 loop is CASNARGQETQYF. The CDR3 DNA is TGCGCCAGCAATGCCCGGGGCCAAGAGACCCAGTACTTC.

This clone came up a few times. The same CDR3 also results from other DNA sequences found in this sample. V and J are TRBV7-2 and TRBJ2-5, with a weak D call TRBD2 (6 bases). Trimming took off 0 bases at V and 5 bases at J, with 7 bases between the two ends. The CDR3 runs 13 residues. Germline CDR1 and CDR2: SGHTA and FQGNSA. This CDR3 is CASSLAGGETQYF. CDR3 coding DNA: TGTGCCAGCAGCTTAGCGGGGGGTGAGACCCAGTACTTC.

This clone has more than one count but fewer than ten. The CDR3 coding sequence is TGTGCCATCAGTGCTGGGGGGTTGGAGACCCAGTACTTC. Translation: CAISAGGLETQYF. The V and J genes are TRBV10-3 and TRBJ2-5; D may be TRBD2 (6 bases). The CDR3 runs 13 residues. Germline lookup yields CDR1 ENHRY and CDR2 SYGVKD. Deletions cut 4 bases from V and 5 bases from J, with 11 bases between.